This T cell receptor beta chain was sequenced for a study of graft-versus-host responses after intestinal transplantation. Overall study context: Transplants were multivisceral, liver-intestinal, or isolated intestinal. After anti-thymocyte globulin induction, recipients took tacrolimus and steroids for three to four years.

As to this clone: Its antigen is unidentified.

Data came from immunoSEQ multiplex PCR; TCRdb stores just in-frame clones and leaves some out. Of approximately 90,000 clones listed, 80% to 95% are singletons. The ends were cut back, 6 bases at V and 4 bases at J, with 16 bases in the middle. The length of the CDR3 is 15 residues. In germline, CDR1 is SGHAT, CDR2 FQNNGV. Findings and caveats of the study: Researchers found GvH clones in recipient marrow, and some showed up first in ileum or blood. Early after transplant, HvG clones declined as circulating GvH clones peaked.

The chain links TRBV11-2 to TRBJ1-5; D remains unclear. Sequencing was performed on unstimulated CD8+ T cells sorted from spleen or lymph node cells, taken before intestinal transplant. This TCR came from a human donor who received an intestinal transplant. CDR3 protein: CASSVGRSENQPQHF. In DNA, the CDR3 is TGTGCCAGCAGTGTTGGGCGTTCGGAAAATCAGCCCCAGCATTTT.